Listed here are 19 T cell receptor beta chains from one sample, sequenced in a study of OX40 agonist ivuxolimab in advanced cancers. TCRdb's copy holds only in-frame clones and misses some; the assay was immunoSEQ multiplex PCR. The sample lists about 75,000 clones, around 83% occurring once. Sequencing was performed on CD4+ or CD8+ T cells sorted from blood, taken in a trial of the OX40 agonist ivuxolimab. The receptors were gathered from an adult with an advanced solid tumor such as melanoma, head and neck, liver or kidney cancer.

The chain links TRBV28 to TRBJ1-4; D perhaps matches TRBD1 (6 bases). With 5 bases removed from V and 11 bases from J, the gap between germline ends came to 15 bases. Looked up from germline, CDR1 is MDHEN and CDR2 is SYDVKM. The CDR3 length is 13 residues. The CDR3 here is CASSNPGQTKLFF. The CDR3 DNA reads as TGTGCCAGCAGTAACCCAGGACAGACCAAACTGTTTTTT.

This clone appeared a single time. The chain has TRBV15 and TRBJ2-2; TRBD2 matches at 15 bases. Losses at the gene ends were 0 bases for V and 5 bases for J; bases not matched to a gene: 4. The CDR3 covers 18 residues. Looked up from germline, CDR1 is LNHNV and CDR2 is YYDKDF (reference sequence). The CDR3, as DNA: TGTGCCACCAGCAGAGAAAGGGGGACTAGCGGGAGGACCGGGGAGCTGTTTTTT. This gives the protein CATSRERGTSGRTGELFF.

The chain recombines TRBV28 with TRBJ2-2; TRBD2 matches 7 bases. The CDR3 has 16 residues. Germline values: CDR1 MDHEN, CDR2 SYDVKM. The V gene end was trimmed by 6 bases and the J gene end by 3 bases; junction bases not matched to a gene: 10. CDR3 nucleotides: TGTGCCAGCAGGGGGAGGGGAGGGCCGGACACCGGGGAGCTGTTTTTT. It specifies CASRGRGGPDTGELFF.

This clone has only a few counts. The chain couples TRBV10-3 to TRBJ2-2; D gene ambiguous. Germline V gene data show CDR1 as ENHRY and CDR2 as SYGVKD. V was shortened by 7 bases and J by 1 base, with 7 bases between the two germline ends. This CDR3 region has 13 residues. The CDR3 sequence is CAIMSGNTGELFF. The CDR3 region has the DNA TGTGCCATCATGAGTGGGAACACCGGGGAGCTGTTTTTT.

A single count supports this clone. The V call is TRBV6-1, the J call TRBJ2-5, with 11 positions matching TRBD2. Germline-derived CDR1 and CDR2 are MNHNS and SASEGT. The CDR3 has 15 residues. The CDR3 loop reads CATTRLAGYQETQYF. In nucleotides, the CDR3 is TGTGCTACAACCCGACTAGCGGGATACCAAGAGACCCAGTACTTC.

This clone appeared once. The chain has TRBV27 and TRBJ1-5; 9 bases are shared with TRBD1. V shed 3 bases, J shed 6 bases, and the junction held 3 bases outside the gene matches. From germline, CDR1 is MNHEY and CDR2 SMNVEV (reference sequence). CDR3 length: 14 amino acids. CDR3 DNA sequence: TGTGCCAGCAGTTTCACAGGGGGCGGTCAGCCCCAGCATTTT. It specifies CASSFTGGGQPQHF.

This clone has a single count. The rearrangement joins TRBV6-5 to TRBJ1-2; D is unresolved. Germline CDR1 is MNHEY and CDR2 is SVGAGI. V lost 0 bases and J 2 bases, leaving 10 bases between the germline ends. This CDR3 comprises 15 residues. CDR3 DNA: TGTGCCAGCAGTTACTCGTTCAGCATAAACTATGGCTACACCTTC. Its translation is CASSYSFSINYGYTF.

The chain recombines TRBV29-1 with TRBJ2-1; D gene uncertain. The germline CDR1 and CDR2 sequences are SQVTM and ANQGSEA. V lost 2 bases, J lost 7 bases, and 6 bases lay in between. There are 11 residues in the CDR3. The CDR3 DNA follows: TGCAGCGTTGAACCCCTTAATGAGCAGTTCTTC. The encoded protein is CSVEPLNEQFF.

This clone was detected once. Germline and junction disagree at one end, which may indicate a read error. The chain employs TRBV4-1 and TRBJ1-5; 8 positions agree with TRBD1. Germline CDR1 reads MGHRA; CDR2 reads YSYEKL. The CDR3 runs 14 residues. The CDR3 spells CASSHGQGRQPQHF. The CDR3 region has the DNA TGTGCCAGCAGCCACGGACAGGGACGCCAGCCCCAGCATTTT.

The chain uses TRBV2 and TRBJ2-1, with 9 bases lining up with TRBD2. Germline V gene lookup returns CDR1 SNHLY and CDR2 FYNNEI. Germline trimming cut 10 bases from V and 2 bases from J; bases unmatched to any gene: 9. The length of the CDR3 is 15 residues. The CDR3 DNA reads as TGTGCCACGGCCTTGGAGCGGGAGGCCTACAATGAGCAGTTCTTC. It is translated as CATALEREAYNEQFF.

Here the CDR3 reads CASSYMGGGYTF. The CDR3, as DNA: TGTGCCAGCAGTTACATGGGGGGTGGCTACACCTTC. The chain couples TRBV6-5 to TRBJ1-2; TRBD1 might be the D (5 bases). Germline-derived CDR1 and CDR2 are MNHEY and SVGAGI. Deletions cut 2 bases from V and 7 bases from J, with 8 bases between. The CDR3 contains 12 residues.

The chain is built from TRBV27 and TRBJ1-6, with 10 bases aligning to TRBD1. J gave up 10 bases and V 5 bases, and 2 bases lay outside the gene matches. Germline V gene sequence: CDR1 MNHEY, CDR2 SMNVEV (reference sequence). CDR3 length equals 13 residues. CDR3 in DNA: TGTGCCAGCAGTGGGACAGGGGAATCACCCCTCCACTTT. It encodes CASSGTGESPLHF.

This chain joins TRBV18 and TRBJ1-2, with TRBD1 matching 8 bases. The length of the CDR3 is 15 residues. The germline V gene encodes CDR1 KGHSH and CDR2 LQKENI. V dropped 3 bases and J dropped 4; count of bases not matched to a gene: 7. The CDR3 loop is CASSPTGTGAYGYTF. Here the CDR3 DNA reads TGTGCCAGCTCACCCACCGGGACAGGCGCCTATGGCTACACCTTC.

V and J are TRBV2 and TRBJ1-1; TRBD1 aligns across 9 bases. Germline CDR1 SNHLY, CDR2 FYNNEI. The CDR3 is made up of 14 amino acids. Germline trimming cut 5 bases from V and 3 bases from J; bases unmatched to any gene: 4. The CDR3 DNA follows: TGTGCCAGCAGTTTGGACAGGGGTGACACTGAAGCTTTCTTT. Amino acids: CASSLDRGDTEAFF. Together with reference TRBV2 and TRBJ1-1, the CDR3 gives the full variable domain: EPEVTQTPSHQVTQMGQEVILRCVPISNHLYFYWYRQILGQKVEFLVSFYNNEISEKSEIFDDQFSVERPDGSNFTLKIRSTKLEDSAMYFCASSLDRGDTEAFFGQGTRLTVV.

This sequence joins TRBV7-9 and TRBJ1-6, with 7 bases identical to TRBD1. The CDR3 has 14 residues. Germline CDR1 is SEHNR and CDR2 is FQNEAQ (reference sequence). The V and J ends lost 5 bases and 11 bases, in that order; junction bases with no gene match: 9. CDR3 region: CASSRGGDSPPLHF. The CDR3 DNA follows: TGTGCCAGCAGCCGAGGGGGCGACAGTCCACCCCTCCACTTT.

This chain links TRBV2 with TRBJ2-5; 12 nucleotides match TRBD2. V lost 3 bases, J lost 9 bases, and 11 bases stayed unmatched. The CDR3 runs 16 residues. In germline, CDR1 is SNHLY, CDR2 FYNNEI. The CDR3 DNA follows: TGTGCCAGCAGTGATTGGTCTAGCGGGAGGGGGTGGGCCCAGTACTTC. This encodes CASSDWSSGRGWAQYF.

The chain combines TRBV25-1 with TRBJ2-1, with TRBD2 matching over 15 bases. Unmatched junction bases numbered 5, after V lost 3 bases and J lost 8 bases. Germline CDR1 MGHDK, CDR2 SYGVNS. There are 16 residues in the CDR3. In DNA, the CDR3 is TGTGCCAGCAGTGACCGGACTAGCGGGAGGGGATATGAGCAGTTCTTC. Residues: CASSDRTSGRGYEQFF.

The chain uses TRBV19 and TRBJ2-1, with a weak D call TRBD1 (5 bases). Trimming took off 6 bases at V and 10 bases at J, with 25 bases between the two ends. The CDR3 length is 16 residues. CDR1 and CDR2 (germline): LNHDA, SQIVND (reference sequence). CDR3 protein: CASRGKGARVDGEQFF. The DNA for the CDR3 is TGTGCCAGTAGAGGGAAAGGGGCTCGGGTAGATGGGGAGCAGTTCTTC.

This sequence joins TRBV9 and TRBJ2-5; 12 bases agree with TRBD2. This CDR3 region has 16 residues. V lost 3 bases, J lost 5 bases, and 8 bases stayed unmatched. The germline gives CDR1 SGDLS, CDR2 YYNGEE. Here the CDR3 DNA reads TGTGCCAGCAGCGCCGGACTAGCGGGGTGGGGGGAGACCCAGTACTTC. It is translated as CASSAGLAGWGETQYF.